These T cell receptor beta chains were read from a single sample in a study of Ad26.COV2.S vaccination and SARS-CoV-2 variants. Only in-frame clones appear in the TCRdb table, and some are missing; sequencing was by immunoSEQ multiplex PCR. Of roughly 700,000 clones listed, approximately 88% are singletons. Specimen: peripheral blood, collected in a trial of Ad26.COV2.S vaccine versus placebo. All receptors derive from a person aged 18-60 years who received the Ad26.COV2.S COVID-19 vaccine or a placebo. The CDR3 runs from the conserved cysteine through the conserved F or W. The D gene is left open where the match is weak. Only part of the rows carry a size: once, few, many, or a class if the clone is expanded.

j_gene: TRBJ2-2; d_gene: .; abundance: .; v_gene: TRBV19; CDR3nt: TGTGCCAGTAGTGGGCAAGAGCGGACCGGGGAGCTGTTTTTT; CDR3aa: CASSGQERTGELFF
j_gene: TRBJ2-1; d_gene: .; abundance: .; v_gene: TRBV7-8; CDR3nt: TGTGCCAGCAGCCGGTACGGTGGGAATGAGCAGTTCTTC; CDR3aa: CASSRYGGNEQFF
j_gene: TRBJ2-5; d_gene: .; abundance: once; v_gene: TRBV30; CDR3nt: TGTGCCTCGTTATTGCTAGGAGAGACCCAGTACTTC; CDR3aa: CASLLLGETQYF
j_gene: TRBJ2-5; d_gene: TRBD1; abundance: .; v_gene: TRBV16; CDR3nt: TGTGCCAGCAGCCGGGGACAGGGGGCTGGAGAGACCCAGTACTTC; CDR3aa: CASSRGQGAGETQYF
j_gene: TRBJ1-1; d_gene: .; abundance: .; v_gene: TRBV27; CDR3nt: TGTGCCAGCAGTCCTAGTCTTTGGTTGGCGAACACTGAAGCTTTCTTT; CDR3aa: CASSPSLWLANTEAFF
j_gene: TRBJ2-5; d_gene: .; abundance: .; v_gene: TRBV30; CDR3nt: TGTGCCTGGATGGCAGGGGAAGAGACCCAGTACTTC; CDR3aa: CAWMAGEETQYF
j_gene: TRBJ1-5; d_gene: .; abundance: .; v_gene: TRBV4-3; CDR3nt: TGCGCCAGCAGCCAGACAGTCTTAGATCAGCCCCAGCATTTT; CDR3aa: CASSQTVLDQPQHF
j_gene: TRBJ2-7; d_gene: TRBD1; abundance: .; v_gene: TRBV30; CDR3nt: TGTGCCTGGAGTGTACAGGGGAGTCGGCGTTACGAGCAGTACTTC; CDR3aa: CAWSVQGSRRYEQYF
j_gene: TRBJ2-3; d_gene: .; abundance: .; v_gene: TRBV4-1; CDR3nt: TGCGCCAGCAGCCAAGGGGGGGCCGGTCCAGATACGCAGTATTTT; CDR3aa: CASSQGGAGPDTQYF
j_gene: TRBJ2-1; d_gene: TRBD2; abundance: .; v_gene: TRBV5-4; CDR3nt: TGTGCCAGCAGCCCGGGACTAGCGGGGGCCTACAATGAGCAGTTCTTC; CDR3aa: CASSPGLAGAYNEQFF
j_gene: TRBJ1-2; d_gene: TRBD1; abundance: .; v_gene: TRBV7-2; CDR3nt: TGTGCCAGCAGCGTAGCCGGGACAGGGTTCGGCTACACCTTC; CDR3aa: CASSVAGTGFGYTF
j_gene: TRBJ1-2; d_gene: .; abundance: once; v_gene: TRBV19; CDR3nt: TGTGCCAGTAGTTATGAGGGTTATGGCTACACCTTC; CDR3aa: CASSYEGYGYTF
j_gene: TRBJ1-5; d_gene: TRBD1; abundance: .; v_gene: TRBV18; CDR3nt: TGTGCCAGCTCACCAATGGCGACAGGGGAGATTTCTCAGCCCCAGCATTTT; CDR3aa: CASSPMATGEISQPQHF
j_gene: TRBJ1-4; d_gene: TRBD1; abundance: once; v_gene: TRBV9; CDR3nt: TGTGCCAGCAGCGTCCGACAGGGCCCTAATGAAAAACTGTTTTTT; CDR3aa: CASSVRQGPNEKLFF
j_gene: TRBJ2-3; d_gene: .; abundance: .; v_gene: TRBV27; CDR3nt: TGTGCCAGCAGTTCCACCGGGGTAATCAGCACAGATACGCAGTATTTT; CDR3aa: CASSSTGVISTDTQYF
j_gene: TRBJ2-7; d_gene: .; abundance: .; v_gene: TRBV6-5; CDR3nt: TGTGCCAGCAGTTACTCTCTGTCCTACGAGCAGTACTTC; CDR3aa: CASSYSLSYEQYF
j_gene: TRBJ2-1; d_gene: .; abundance: once; v_gene: TRBV6-2/TRBV6-3; CDR3nt: TGTGCCAGCAGTTTCTACAAAAATGAGCAGTTCTTC; CDR3aa: CASSFYKNEQFF
j_gene: TRBJ2-7; d_gene: TRBD1; abundance: .; v_gene: TRBV11-1; CDR3nt: TGTGCCAGCAGCTCCCGACAGGGGGCGTACGAGCAGTACTTC; CDR3aa: CASSSRQGAYEQYF
j_gene: TRBJ2-1; d_gene: .; abundance: .; v_gene: TRBV5-4; CDR3nt: TGTGCCAGCAGTCATGTATCCCCTTACAATGAGCAGTTCTTC; CDR3aa: CASSHVSPYNEQFF
j_gene: TRBJ1-4; d_gene: .; abundance: few; v_gene: TRBV6-6; CDR3nt: TGTGCCAGCAGTTACCGGGAGGCAACTAATGAAAAACTGTTTTTT; CDR3aa: CASSYREATNEKLFF
j_gene: TRBJ2-5; d_gene: .; abundance: .; v_gene: TRBV27; CDR3nt: TGTGCCAGCAGTACGTCAGGGGCCCAAGAGACCCAGTACTTC; CDR3aa: CASSTSGAQETQYF
j_gene: TRBJ1-6; d_gene: .; abundance: .; v_gene: TRBV5-1; CDR3nt: TGCGCCAGCAGCTTGCGCATGTATAATTCACCCCTCCACTTT; CDR3aa: CASSLRMYNSPLHF
j_gene: TRBJ1-5; d_gene: .; abundance: few; v_gene: TRBV7-8; CDR3nt: TGTGCCAGCAGCTCGGACGGCCTGGGGCAGCCCCAGCATTTT; CDR3aa: CASSSDGLGQPQHF
j_gene: TRBJ1-2; d_gene: .; abundance: .; v_gene: TRBV29-1; CDR3nt: TGCAGCGTTCTTATATACCGTAACTATGGCTACACCTTC; CDR3aa: CSVLIYRNYGYTF
j_gene: TRBJ2-7; d_gene: TRBD1; abundance: .; v_gene: TRBV3-1/TRBV3-2; CDR3nt: TGTGCCAGCAGCCCTCCCGGGACAGGGGGTCTTAACGAGCAGTACTTC; CDR3aa: CASSPPGTGGLNEQYF
j_gene: TRBJ2-7; d_gene: TRBD2; abundance: once; v_gene: TRBV13; CDR3nt: TGTGCCAGCAGCGGTGGGGCGGGAGGGCCGTACGAGCAGTACTTC; CDR3aa: CASSGGAGGPYEQYF
j_gene: TRBJ2-7; d_gene: .; abundance: .; v_gene: TRBV5-6; CDR3nt: TGTGCCAGCGGCTACACCATCGGGGAAACCTACGAGCAGTACTTC; CDR3aa: CASGYTIGETYEQYF
j_gene: TRBJ1-1; d_gene: TRBD1; abundance: .; v_gene: TRBV5-6; CDR3nt: TGTGCCAGCAGCTTGTTTGACAGGGTCACTGAAGCTTTCTTT; CDR3aa: CASSLFDRVTEAFF
j_gene: TRBJ1-2; d_gene: .; abundance: .; v_gene: TRBV6-5; CDR3nt: TGTGCCAGCAGTCGACAGGACTCCAACTATGGCTACACCTTC; CDR3aa: CASSRQDSNYGYTF
j_gene: TRBJ1-1; d_gene: .; abundance: .; v_gene: TRBV6-4; CDR3nt: TGTGCCAGCAATAAACGGATTAGGCAGTTGAACACTGAAGCTTTCTTT; CDR3aa: CASNKRIRQLNTEAFF
j_gene: TRBJ1-1; d_gene: .; abundance: once; v_gene: TRBV7-9; CDR3nt: TGTGCCAGCAGCTCCCTGGGGTGGGGAGGGGTCGAGAACACTGAAGCTTTCTTT; CDR3aa: CASSSLGWGGVENTEAFF
j_gene: TRBJ2-1; d_gene: TRBD1; abundance: .; v_gene: TRBV2; CDR3nt: TGTGCCAGCAGTGAAGGAGGGGGCAGGTACAATGAGCAGTTCTTC; CDR3aa: CASSEGGGRYNEQFF
j_gene: TRBJ2-5; d_gene: TRBD2; abundance: once; v_gene: TRBV10-3; CDR3nt: TGTGCCATCAGCTCCCGGGAGGGAGTGTGGGGCCAAGAGACCCAGTACTTC; CDR3aa: CAISSREGVWGQETQYF
j_gene: TRBJ2-7; d_gene: .; abundance: .; v_gene: TRBV7-2; CDR3nt: TGTGCCAGCAGCTTAGAGTCAGGCTCCTCCTACGAGCAGTACTTC; CDR3aa: CASSLESGSSYEQYF
j_gene: TRBJ1-5; d_gene: TRBD1; abundance: .; v_gene: TRBV6-2/TRBV6-3; CDR3nt: TGTGCCAGCAGTTATGGAGGGGGCGGCAATCAGCCCCAGCATTTT; CDR3aa: CASSYGGGGNQPQHF
j_gene: TRBJ2-2; d_gene: .; abundance: .; v_gene: TRBV14; CDR3nt: TGTGCCAGCAGCCAAGTGGTGGGGACCGGGGAGCTGTTTTTT; CDR3aa: CASSQVVGTGELFF
j_gene: TRBJ1-1; d_gene: .; abundance: .; v_gene: TRBV7-9; CDR3nt: TGTGCCAGCAGCCCCCTCACTGAAGCTTTCTTT; CDR3aa: CASSPLTEAFF
j_gene: TRBJ2-7; d_gene: TRBD1; abundance: .; v_gene: TRBV6-1; CDR3nt: TGTGCCAGCAGTGAAGTCGGCAGGGGGCAGGACGAGCAGTACTTC; CDR3aa: CASSEVGRGQDEQYF
j_gene: TRBJ2-1; d_gene: .; abundance: .; v_gene: TRBV21-1; CDR3nt: TGTGCCAGCAGCAAAGCCACGGCAGGGGGCATGGTAGCGGGAGTCAATGAGCAGTTCTTC; CDR3aa: CASSKATAGGMVAGVNEQFF
j_gene: TRBJ1-1; d_gene: .; abundance: .; v_gene: TRBV18; CDR3nt: TGTGCCAGCTCACCACGTGGGGCGGTTACTGAAGCTTTCTTT; CDR3aa: CASSPRGAVTEAFF
j_gene: TRBJ1-1; d_gene: .; abundance: few; v_gene: TRBV9; CDR3nt: TGTGCCAGCAGCGACAGAAAGGATTACACTGAAGCTTTCTTT; CDR3aa: CASSDRKDYTEAFF
j_gene: TRBJ2-4; d_gene: .; abundance: .; v_gene: TRBV7-9; CDR3nt: TGTGCCACCGCCTCCGGTAAAAACATTCAGTACTTC; CDR3aa: CATASGKNIQYF
j_gene: TRBJ1-2; d_gene: TRBD1; abundance: once; v_gene: TRBV7-2; CDR3nt: TGTGCCAGCAGCCAAAGAAACAGGGGGCCCCTCTATGGCTACACCTTC; CDR3aa: CASSQRNRGPLYGYTF
j_gene: TRBJ2-2; d_gene: .; abundance: .; v_gene: TRBV7-8; CDR3nt: TGTGCCAGCACCTTTTCCAGCGGGGAGCTGTTTTTT; CDR3aa: CASTFSSGELFF
j_gene: TRBJ2-7; d_gene: TRBD2; abundance: once; v_gene: TRBV3-1/TRBV3-2; CDR3nt: TGTGCCAGCAGCTCCTGGACTAGCGGTTCCTACGAGCAGTACTTC; CDR3aa: CASSSWTSGSYEQYF
j_gene: TRBJ1-6; d_gene: TRBD1; abundance: .; v_gene: TRBV10-3; CDR3nt: TGTGCCATCGGAACCACCGGGACAGATAATTCACCCCTCCACTTT; CDR3aa: CAIGTTGTDNSPLHF
j_gene: TRBJ1-5; d_gene: .; abundance: .; v_gene: TRBV2; CDR3nt: TGTGCCAGCCGACGGGGGTTGGGTCAGCCCCAGCATTTT; CDR3aa: CASRRGLGQPQHF
j_gene: TRBJ1-5; d_gene: TRBD1; abundance: .; v_gene: TRBV25-1; CDR3nt: TGTGCCAGCCTTAGCCCGGGACAGGGGGATCAGCCCCAGCATTTT; CDR3aa: CASLSPGQGDQPQHF
j_gene: TRBJ1-1; d_gene: .; abundance: .; v_gene: TRBV7-3; CDR3nt: TGTGCCAGCAGCTTAGAGTCTGGGCGAAGGGCTGAAGCTTTCTTT; CDR3aa: CASSLESGRRAEAFF
j_gene: TRBJ1-5; d_gene: .; abundance: .; v_gene: TRBV19; CDR3nt: TGTGCCAGTAGTATCTCTAGGAATCAGCCCCAGCATTTT; CDR3aa: CASSISRNQPQHF
j_gene: TRBJ2-7; d_gene: .; abundance: .; v_gene: TRBV25-1; CDR3nt: TGTGCCAGCAGTGATGTGGCCTCCTACGAGCAGTACTTC; CDR3aa: CASSDVASYEQYF
j_gene: TRBJ2-3; d_gene: .; abundance: .; v_gene: TRBV25-1; CDR3nt: TGTGCCAGCAGTCCGTGGGGGGTCGGGGATACGCAGTATTTT; CDR3aa: CASSPWGVGDTQYF
j_gene: TRBJ1-2; d_gene: TRBD1; abundance: .; v_gene: TRBV7-9; CDR3nt: TGTGCCAGCAGCTTCCAGACAGGGAGTGGCTACACCTTC; CDR3aa: CASSFQTGSGYTF
j_gene: TRBJ2-3; d_gene: TRBD2; abundance: .; v_gene: TRBV30; CDR3nt: TGTGCCTGGTGGCGGGGGGGCACAGATACGCAGTATTTT; CDR3aa: CAWWRGGTDTQYF